This is a list of T cell receptor beta chains from one sample in a study of OX40 agonist ivuxolimab in advanced cancers. Assay used: immunoSEQ multiplex PCR; TCRdb lists only in-frame clones, some missing. The repertoire has some 150,000 clones, more than 85% of them found once; the top ten carry about 0.93%. This specimen was CD4+ or CD8+ T cells sorted from blood, taken in a trial of the OX40 agonist ivuxolimab. All receptors derive from an adult with an advanced solid tumor such as melanoma, head and neck, liver or kidney cancer. Each CDR3 is given with its conserved first and last residue. Fields, in order: V gene, J gene, clone size, D gene, CDR3 length, CDR3 DNA, CDR3 protein. The D gene is left open where the match is weak. Some rows mark clone size as missing; the rest say once, few, many or name a class of expanded clone.

TRBV18,TRBJ1-4,.,TRBD1,15,TGTGCCAGCTCACTTCACAGGGGGCCTAATGAAAAACTGTTTTTT,CASSLHRGPNEKLFF
TRBV19,TRBJ1-4,.,.,16,TGTGCCAGTACCCCTTTCACGGCTCTCTTCAATGAAAAACTGTTTTTT,CASTPFTALFNEKLFF
TRBV7-2,TRBJ2-3,.,.,14,TGTGCCAGCAGCTTAGGACTAAACACAGATACGCAGTATTTT,CASSLGLNTDTQYF
TRBV6-5,TRBJ1-4,.,.,12,TGTGCCAGCAGTTCCAGTAATGAAAAACTGTTTTTT,CASSSSNEKLFF
TRBV7-2,TRBJ1-1,.,.,13,TGTGCCAGCAGCTTACTATGGGGGGGTGAAGCTTTCTTT,CASSLLWGGEAFF
TRBV6-5,TRBJ1-5,.,TRBD1,15,TGTGCCAGCAGTCCCTGGGGACAGGGAGATCAGCCCCAGCATTTT,CASSPWGQGDQPQHF
TRBV5-1,TRBJ2-7,.,TRBD1,15,TGCGCCAGCAGCACAATAGACAGGGGTTCCTACGAGCAGTACTTC,CASSTIDRGSYEQYF
TRBV9,TRBJ1-6,.,.,13,TGTGCCAGCAGCGTAGCGGGAAGGTCACCCCTCCACTTT,CASSVAGRSPLHF
TRBV6-5,TRBJ1-5,.,.,13,TGTGCCATATCCCCCAGGGCAAATCAGCCCCAGCATTTT,CAISPRANQPQHF
TRBV19,TRBJ2-1,once,TRBD2,18,TGTGCCAGTAGTATTGGGAGCGGGAGGGCCTTACGTGGAAATGAGCAGTTCTTC,CASSIGSGRALRGNEQFF
TRBV10-3,TRBJ1-4,.,TRBD1,14,TGTGCCACCCGGTCCGGACAGGGTAATGAAAAACTGTTTTTT,CATRSGQGNEKLFF
TRBV6-6,TRBJ1-1,.,.,13,TGTGCCAGCATCACACCCACGGGCACTGAAGCTTTCTTT,CASITPTGTEAFF
TRBV19,TRBJ1-5,.,.,13,TGTGCCAGTGGGGGGGGTAGCAATCAGCCCCAGCATTTT,CASGGGSNQPQHF
TRBV5-6,TRBJ1-2,.,.,12,TGTGCCAGCAGCTTGGTCGGTGGTGGCTACACCTTC,CASSLVGGGYTF
TRBV4-3,TRBJ1-6,.,.,14,TGCGCCAGCAGTCTCGACGGCAGCAGGGCGGTTCTCCACTTT,CASSLDGSRAVLHF
TRBV5-1,TRBJ1-5,.,.,13,TGTGCCAGCAGCTTGGCCGGGGCCCCCTCCCAGCATTTT,CASSLAGAPSQHF
TRBV4-1,TRBJ2-5,.,.,13,TGCGCCAGCAGCCAGGCGCTTCAAGAGACCCAGTACTTC,CASSQALQETQYF
TRBV5-4,TRBJ2-6,once,.,17,TGTGCCAGCAGCTCGAGGGTTCTGGGGTCCGGGGCCAACGTCCTGACTTTC,CASSSRVLGSGANVLTF
TRBV6-1,TRBJ2-3,.,TRBD2,14,TGTGCCAGCAGGCGGGGGGGCAGCACAGATACGCAGTATTTT,CASRRGGSTDTQYF
TRBV5-1,TRBJ1-1,.,.,13,TGCGCCAGCAGCTTGGGACGGGGGACTGAAGCTTTCTTT,CASSLGRGTEAFF